These T cell receptor beta chains were read from a single sample in a study of cytomegalovirus exposure and HLA in healthy donors. The method was immunoSEQ multiplex PCR; TCRdb's version includes in-frame clones alone and lacks a portion of them. The data hold about 140,000 clones, with 75% to 85% observed a single time. The sample comprised PBMCs. The receptors stem from a man aged 40-49 years in good health and CMV-seronegative. The CDR3 runs from the conserved cysteine through the conserved F or W. Each record gives: clone size, CDR3 length, J gene, D gene, V gene, CDR3 protein, CDR3 DNA. The D gene is left open where the match is weak. Clone sizes are given selectively: once, few, many, or a class where the clone is expanded.

NA 16 TRBJ2-2 TRBD1 TRBV5-1 CASRPPGQGNTGELFF TGCGCCAGCAGACCGCCGGGACAGGGAAACACCGGGGAGCTGTTTTTT
NA 19 TRBJ2-7 NA TRBV12-1 CASSLLSGVSGGPAYEQYF TGTGCCAGCAGCTTACTATCGGGGGTGTCGGGGGGACCTGCCTACGAGCAGTACTTC
NA 17 TRBJ2-7 NA TRBV10-3 CAISESTAPADSYEQYF TGTGCCATCAGTGAGTCCACGGCACCGGCGGATTCCTACGAGCAGTACTTC
NA 12 TRBJ2-1 TRBD1 TRBV27 CAEVDRGHEQFF TGTGCCGAGGTGGACAGGGGGCATGAGCAGTTCTTC
once 15 TRBJ2-7 NA TRBV30 CAWSESPLGAREQYF TGTGCCTGGAGTGAATCCCCCCTGGGGGCAAGGGAGCAGTACTTC
once 14 TRBJ2-3 TRBD2 TRBV5-1 CASRSGSGGYTQYF TGCGCCAGCAGGTCTGGTAGCGGGGGGTATACGCAGTATTTT
few 14 TRBJ1-2 NA TRBV28 CASSIQVNNYGYTF TGTGCCAGCAGCATTCAGGTGAACAACTATGGCTACACCTTC
once 11 TRBJ1-3 NA TRBV20-1 CSAGTGNTIYF TGCAGTGCGGGGACAGGAAACACCATATATTTT
NA 15 TRBJ1-6 TRBD1 TRBV5-1 CASSPSGTDFSPLHF TGCGCCAGCAGCCCTTCTGGGACAGATTTTTCCCCCCTCCACTTT
once 16 TRBJ1-3 NA TRBV7-2 CASSLDTPSRGNTIYF TGTGCCAGCAGCTTAGACACCCCCTCAAGAGGAAACACCATATATTTT
NA 13 TRBJ2-3 TRBD2 TRBV29-1 CSVHGTTGDTQYF TGCAGCGTTCATGGGACTACTGGGGATACGCAGTATTTT
NA 15 TRBJ1-1 NA TRBV28 CASSRRTVMNTEAFF TGTGCCAGCAGTCGTAGGACAGTCATGAACACTGAAGCTTTCTTT
NA 16 TRBJ2-7 TRBD2 TRBV9 CASSVAPGTSGGEQYF TGTGCCAGCAGCGTAGCTCCCGGGACTAGCGGGGGCGAGCAGTACTTC
NA 15 TRBJ2-6 NA TRBV5-6 CASSPKGAGANVLTF TGTGCCAGCAGCCCCAAGGGGGCTGGGGCCAACGTCCTGACTTTC
NA 15 TRBJ1-5 TRBD1 TRBV6-1 CASSIMDRGDQPQHF TGTGCCAGCAGTATCATGGACAGGGGCGATCAGCCCCAGCATTTT